The rows below give T cell receptor beta chains drawn from one sample of a study of T cell responses to AZD1222 COVID-19 vaccine. Using immunoSEQ multiplex PCR, the repertoire was profiled, and TCRdb retains in-frame clones only, with some absent. The sample gives about 100,000 clones, roughly 90% of which show up once; around 2% is in the top ten. The sequencing here drew on peripheral blood, taken on day 0 of AZD1222 vaccination. The receptor set was obtained from an adult in good health. Both conserved end residues are part of each CDR3.

v_call	j_call	cdr3_aa
TRBV9	TRBJ1-6	CASSPTFVGPGSPLHF
TRBV7-9	TRBJ1-2	CASSFENYGYTF
TRBV19	TRBJ1-4	CASSTPRQGREKLFF
TRBV19	TRBJ1-1	CASTPRGINTEAFF
TRBV11-3	TRBJ2-1	CASSYRNEQFF
TRBV6-2/TRBV6-3	TRBJ2-7	CASSYPVAGGSYEQYF
TRBV24-1	TRBJ1-4	CASDRGPGANEKLFF
TRBV27	TRBJ1-1	CASSPQDAFTEAFF
TRBV15	TRBJ2-5	CATSSGTSRNKGETQYF
TRBV30	TRBJ2-2	CAWNPGPRSGELFF
TRBV27	TRBJ1-5	CASSLSPYGTGVNQPQHF
TRBV19	TRBJ1-6	CASSSLGTETYSPLHF